Each of the 13 T cell receptor beta chains below was sequenced from the same sample in a study of blood T cell repertoires in COVID-19. The protocol was immunoSEQ multiplex PCR, while the TCRdb copy is restricted to in-frame clones and leaves out a portion. The table records about 260,000 clones, over 75% of them present only once. The sequencing sample was made of peripheral blood. The receptors shown here come from a human donor in a cohort sampled during active COVID-19.

The chain has TRBV7-2 and TRBJ1-5; 9 positions agree with TRBD1. J gave up 6 bases and V 5 bases, and 14 bases lay outside the gene matches. Germline values: CDR1 SGHTA, CDR2 FQGNSA. This CDR3 comprises 17 residues. CDR3 DNA sequence: TGTGCCAGCAGCCCTCCGGGACAGGGTACATGGGTTCAGCCCCAGCATTTT. Translating gives CASSPPGQGTWVQPQHF.

V and J are TRBV7-2 and TRBJ1-5; possibly TRBD1 for D (6 bases). This CDR3 contains 16 residues. Germline lookup yields CDR1 SGHTA and CDR2 FQGNSA. With 5 bases removed from V and 1 base from J, the gap between germline ends came to 15 bases. CDR3 coding DNA: TGTGCCAGCAGCCTCGTGGGGGGGGGCAGCAATCAGCCCCAGCATTTT. It translates to CASSLVGGGSNQPQHF. The whole variable domain, filled in from reference TRBV7-2 and TRBJ1-5, reads GAGVSQSPSNKVTEKGKDVELRCDPISGHTALYWYRQSLGQGLEFLIYFQGNSAPDKSGLPSDRFSAERTGGSVSTLTIQRTQQEDSAVYLCASSLVGGGSNQPQHFGDGTRLSIL.

The chain combines TRBV6-1 with TRBJ1-1, with 8 positions matching TRBD1. The junction had 13 bases not matched to a gene; V was cut back by 4 bases and J by 0 bases. CDR1 and CDR2 from the germline V gene are MNHNS and SASEGT. The CDR3 spans 18 residues. CDR3 coding DNA: TGTGCCAGCAGTGCTGCCGGGACAGGAAAATCAATGAACACTGAAGCTTTCTTT. Encoded protein: CASSAAGTGKSMNTEAFF.

This clone was counted a single time. The chain carries TRBV9 and TRBJ2-7, with 7 bases fitting TRBD2. The germline V gene encodes CDR1 SGDLS and CDR2 YYNGEE. CDR3 length: 16 residues. The trim removed 4 bases at V and 2 bases at J, leaving 12 bases unmatched. The CDR3 protein is CASSPYGREPPYEQYF. The CDR3 nucleotides are TGTGCCAGCAGCCCCTATGGGCGGGAGCCTCCCTACGAGCAGTACTTC.

J is TRBJ2-7 and V is TRBV28; 8 nucleotides match TRBD2. J was trimmed by 4 bases and V by 8 bases; bases with no gene match: 7. CDR3 length equals 13 residues. Per the germline V gene, CDR1 is MDHEN and CDR2 is SYDVKM. CDR3 in amino acids: CASRAGVWYEQYF. CDR3 nucleotides: TGTGCCAGCCGAGCGGGAGTGTGGTACGAGCAGTACTTC. Using reference TRBV28 and TRBJ2-7 for the parts outside the CDR3, the full variable domain is DVKVTQSSRYLVKRTGEKVFLECVQDMDHENMFWYRQDPGLGLRLIYFSYDVKMKEKGDIPEGYSVSREKKERFSLILESASTNQTSMYLCASRAGVWYEQYFGPGTRLTVT.

This clone was counted a few times. The chain is built from TRBV10-1 and TRBJ2-2, with a weak D call TRBD1 (6 bases). This CDR3 has 15 residues. Germline assignment: CDR1 WNHNN and CDR2 SYGVQD (reference sequence). Trimming stripped 2 bases from V and 4 bases from J, with 11 bases between. The CDR3 nucleotides read TGCGCCAGCAGTGAGGCTTACAGGGCCACCGGGGAGCTGTTTTTT. Its translation is CASSEAYRATGELFF.

V gene TRBV16 combines with J gene TRBJ2-1, with TRBD1 matching 8 bases. The CDR3 runs to 14 residues. V gave up 3 bases and J gave up 7 bases; unmatched junction bases: 5. CDR1 is KGHSY, CDR2 FQNENV, per germline. In DNA, the CDR3 is TGTGCCAGCAGCCAGCAGGGGGCAAGGAATGAGCAGTTCTTC. Protein product: CASSQQGARNEQFF.

The chain is built from TRBV29-1 and TRBJ2-7, with TRBD1 identical over 9 bases. CDR1 is SQVTM, CDR2 ANQGSEA, per germline. The CDR3 sequence is 14 residues long. V was pared by 7 bases and J by 5 bases, with 12 bases of the junction left unmatched. The CDR3 DNA follows: TGCAGCGATGGCACCGGGACAGGGACGCACGAGCAGTACTTC. It is translated as CSDGTGTGTHEQYF.

The rearrangement joins TRBV21-1 to TRBJ1-5. TRBV21-1 is a pseudogene. This CDR3 is built from 13 residues. In DNA form, the CDR3 reads TGTGCCAGCCAAACGAGGGTAAATCAGCCCCAGCATTTT. Translated: CASQTRVNQPQHF.

This chain links TRBV5-8 with TRBJ1-3; TRBD1 matches 8 bases. The CDR3 has 14 residues. V gave up 0 bases and J gave up 7 bases; unmatched junction bases: 3. Germline V CDR1 and CDR2: SGHTS, YDEGEE. CDR3 sequence: CASSLGDRGNTIYF. The DNA of the CDR3 is TGTGCCAGCAGCTTGGGAGACAGGGGCAACACCATATATTTT.

This rearrangement joins TRBV13 to TRBJ2-7; unclear D gene. CDR1 PRHDT and CDR2 FYEKMQ come from the germline V gene (reference sequence). The V end was cut by 6 bases, the J end by 2 bases, with 11 bases between. The CDR3 is 13 residues long. CDR3 coding DNA: TGTGCCAGCAGACGGAAAGAGGCCTACGAGCAGTACTTC. Its translation: CASRRKEAYEQYF.

The chain uses TRBV5-6 and TRBJ1-4; 9 bases map to TRBD1. The germline V gene encodes CDR1 SGHDT and CDR2 YYEEEE. Losses at the gene ends were 1 base for V and 7 bases for J; bases not matched to a gene: 14. This CDR3 comprises 18 residues. The CDR3 protein is CASSLLLQGAVIGEKLFF. The CDR3 DNA is TGTGCCAGCAGCTTGCTCTTACAGGGGGCCGTAATTGGTGAAAAACTGTTTTTT.

The chain is built from TRBV6-5 and TRBJ2-7; TRBD2 matches at 8 bases. J lost 3 bases, V lost 8 bases, and 3 bases had no gene match. Germline CDR1 MNHEY, CDR2 SVGAGI. The CDR3 has 12 residues. The CDR3 spells CASQTSGYEQYF. In DNA, the CDR3 is TGTGCCAGCCAAACTAGCGGCTACGAGCAGTACTTC.